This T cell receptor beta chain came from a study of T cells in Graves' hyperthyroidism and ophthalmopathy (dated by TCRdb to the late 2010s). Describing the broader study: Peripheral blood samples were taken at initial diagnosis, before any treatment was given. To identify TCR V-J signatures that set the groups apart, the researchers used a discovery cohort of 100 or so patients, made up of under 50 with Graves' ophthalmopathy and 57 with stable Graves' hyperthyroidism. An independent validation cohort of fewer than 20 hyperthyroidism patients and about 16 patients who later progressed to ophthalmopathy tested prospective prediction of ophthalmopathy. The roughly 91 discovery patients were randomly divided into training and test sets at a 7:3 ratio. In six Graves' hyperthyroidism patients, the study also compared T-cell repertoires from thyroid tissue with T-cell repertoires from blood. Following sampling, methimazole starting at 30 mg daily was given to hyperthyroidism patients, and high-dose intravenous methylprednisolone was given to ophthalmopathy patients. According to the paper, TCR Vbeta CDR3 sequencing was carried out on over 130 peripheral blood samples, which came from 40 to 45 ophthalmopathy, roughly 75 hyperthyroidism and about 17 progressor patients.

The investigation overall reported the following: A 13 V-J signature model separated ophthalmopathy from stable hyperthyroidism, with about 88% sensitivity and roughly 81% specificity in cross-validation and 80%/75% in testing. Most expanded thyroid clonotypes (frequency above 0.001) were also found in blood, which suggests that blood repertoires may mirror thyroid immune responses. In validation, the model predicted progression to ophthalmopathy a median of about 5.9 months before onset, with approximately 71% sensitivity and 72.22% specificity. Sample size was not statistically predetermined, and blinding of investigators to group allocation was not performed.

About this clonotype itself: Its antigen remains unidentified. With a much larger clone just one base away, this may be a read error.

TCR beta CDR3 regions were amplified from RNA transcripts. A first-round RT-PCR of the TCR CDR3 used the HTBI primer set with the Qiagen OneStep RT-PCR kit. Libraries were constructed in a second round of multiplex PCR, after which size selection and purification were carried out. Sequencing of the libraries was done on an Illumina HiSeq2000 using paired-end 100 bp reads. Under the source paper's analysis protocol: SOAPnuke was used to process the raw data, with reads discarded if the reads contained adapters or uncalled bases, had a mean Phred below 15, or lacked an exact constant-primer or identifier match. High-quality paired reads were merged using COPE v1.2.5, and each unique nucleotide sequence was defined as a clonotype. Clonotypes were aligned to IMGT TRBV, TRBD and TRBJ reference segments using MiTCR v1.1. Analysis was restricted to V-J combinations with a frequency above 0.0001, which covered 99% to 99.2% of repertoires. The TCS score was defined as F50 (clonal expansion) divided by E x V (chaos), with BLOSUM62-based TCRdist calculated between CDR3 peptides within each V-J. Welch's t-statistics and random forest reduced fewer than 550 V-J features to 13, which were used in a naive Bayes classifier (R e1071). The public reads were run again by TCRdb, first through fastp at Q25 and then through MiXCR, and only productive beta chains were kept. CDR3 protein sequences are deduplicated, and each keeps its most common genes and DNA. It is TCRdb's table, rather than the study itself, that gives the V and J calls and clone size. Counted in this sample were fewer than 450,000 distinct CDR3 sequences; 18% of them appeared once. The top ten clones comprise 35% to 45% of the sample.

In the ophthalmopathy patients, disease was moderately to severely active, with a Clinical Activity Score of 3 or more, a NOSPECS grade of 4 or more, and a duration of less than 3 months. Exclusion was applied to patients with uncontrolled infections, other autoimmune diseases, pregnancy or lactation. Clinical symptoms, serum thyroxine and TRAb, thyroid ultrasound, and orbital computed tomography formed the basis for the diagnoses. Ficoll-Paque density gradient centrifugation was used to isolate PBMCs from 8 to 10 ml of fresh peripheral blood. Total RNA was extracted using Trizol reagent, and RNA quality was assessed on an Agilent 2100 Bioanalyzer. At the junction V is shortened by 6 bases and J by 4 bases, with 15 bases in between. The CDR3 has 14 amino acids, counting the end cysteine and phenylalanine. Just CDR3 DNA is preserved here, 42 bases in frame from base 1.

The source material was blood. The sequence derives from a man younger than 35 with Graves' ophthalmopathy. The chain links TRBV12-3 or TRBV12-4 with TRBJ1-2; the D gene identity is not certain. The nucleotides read TGTGCCAGCAGACAGACAAGGTTAGGCTATGGCTACACCTTC. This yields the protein CASRQTRLGYGYTF.